These 22 T cell receptor beta chains came from one sample sequenced in a study of Ad26.COV2.S vaccination and SARS-CoV-2 variants. Stated treatment: some 19 received Ad26.COV2.S at low or high dose, single or two shots; 5 received placebo; per-sample allocation not given. Each sample was drawn 63 days after the first injection (of vaccine or placebo). Produced via immunoSEQ multiplex PCR; TCRdb's table is partial and in-frame only. The data contain around 250,000 clones, around nine tenths of them singletons. Source: peripheral blood, taken in a trial of Ad26.COV2.S vaccine versus placebo. These receptors were taken from a person aged 18 to 65 who received the Ad26.COV2.S COVID-19 vaccine or a placebo.

V and J are TRBV4-3 and TRBJ2-5; D remains ambiguous. Trimming left V 3 bases short and J 2 bases short, with 7 bases between. This CDR3 is 13 amino acids long. The germline gives CDR1 LGHNA, CDR2 YSLEER. The CDR3 nucleotides read TGCGCCAGCAGCCAGGCGCCTCAAGAGACCCAGTACTTC. Protein: CASSQAPQETQYF.

V usage is TRBV19 and J usage is TRBJ2-2, with unresolved D. The CDR3 runs to 11 residues. CDR1 and CDR2 (germline): LNHDA, SQIVND (reference sequence). V lost 8 bases, J lost 2 bases, and 3 bases lay in between. The CDR3 DNA reads as TGTGCCAGTCATAACACCGGGGAGCTGTTTTTT. Translated, it gives CASHNTGELFF.

This chain links TRBV2 with TRBJ1-2; no firm D call. The CDR3 consists of 11 residues. Germline lookup yields CDR1 SNHLY and CDR2 FYNNEI. The V end was cut by 3 bases, the J end by 4 bases, with 3 bases between. The CDR3 spells CASSEAYGYTF. The CDR3 DNA reads TGTGCCAGCAGTGAGGCCTATGGCTACACCTTC.

The V and J genes are TRBV5-8 and TRBJ2-3; D is uncertain. The germline gives CDR1 SGHTS, CDR2 YDEGEE. The CDR3 extends over 13 amino acids. Trimming pared 1 base from V and 1 base from J, leaving 4 bases between. The CDR3 bases are TGTGCCAGCAGCTTGCTCCGCACAGATACGCAGTATTTT. Amino acid sequence: CASSLLRTDTQYF.

The rearrangement joins TRBV13 to TRBJ2-2, with TRBD2 identical over 7 bases. Trimming at V came to 5 bases and at J to 5 bases, leaving 8 bases not matched to a gene. This CDR3 comprises 15 residues. In germline, CDR1 is PRHDT, CDR2 FYEKMQ (reference sequence). In nucleotides, the CDR3 is TGTGCCAGCAGCCGATCGCGGGGGTATACCGGGGAGCTGTTTTTT. Translation: CASSRSRGYTGELFF. Using reference TRBV13 and TRBJ2-2 for the parts outside the CDR3, the full variable domain is AAGVIQSPRHLIKEKRETATLKCYPIPRHDTVYWYQQGPGQDPQFLISFYEKMQSDKGSIPDRFSAQQFSDYHSELNMSSLELGDSALYFCASSRSRGYTGELFFGEGSRLTVL.

This sequence joins TRBV6-2 or TRBV6-3 and TRBJ1-1; TRBD1 aligns across 8 bases. Trimming took 6 bases from V and 0 from J; bases not matched to a gene: 3. CDR3 length: 14 amino acids. Germline CDR1 is MNHEY and CDR2 is SVGEGT. CDR3 nucleotide sequence: TGTGCCAGCAGCGGACAGGGTCTGAACACTGAAGCTTTCTTT. Amino acid sequence: CASSGQGLNTEAFF.

The CDR3 region is CASSSRAPGPRVAQYF. In DNA form, the CDR3 reads TGTGCCAGCAGCTCCCGCGCCCCGGGGCCGAGAGTCGCCCAGTACTTC. The rearrangement uses TRBV5-6 and TRBJ2-5; D possibly uses TRBD1 or TRBD2 (5 bases each). V was shortened by 3 bases and J by 9 bases, with 24 bases between the two germline ends. Germline CDR1 SGHDT, CDR2 YYEEEE. The CDR3 extends over 16 amino acids. The full variable domain, its missing parts supplied by reference TRBV5-6 and TRBJ2-5, is DAGVTQSPTHLIKTRGQQVTLRCSPKSGHDTVSWYQQALGQGPQFIFQYYEEEERQRGNFPDRFSGHQFPNYSSELNVNALLLGDSALYLCASSSRAPGPRVAQYFGPGTRLLVL.

The CDR3 coding sequence is TGTGCCAGCTCCCGGGACAGGGGAAAGGCTAATGAAAAACTGTTTTTT. This codes for CASSRDRGKANEKLFF. This chain links TRBV18 with TRBJ1-4; the match to TRBD1 covers 10 bases. The germline V gene encodes CDR1 KGHSH and CDR2 LQKENI. V shed 6 bases and J 3 bases; nucleotides not matched to a gene: 7. CDR3 length: 16 residues.

The rearrangement joins TRBV5-5 to TRBJ1-6, with D possibly being TRBD1 (5 bases). Germline V CDR1 and CDR2: SGHKS, YYEKEE (reference sequence). This CDR3 is 15 amino acids long. Trimming shortened V by 4 bases and J by 9 bases, and 17 bases separated the two germline ends. The CDR3 reads CASSPYGRALSPLHF. The CDR3 DNA follows: TGTGCCAGCAGCCCCTATGGCAGGGCGCTTTCACCCCTCCACTTT.

This sequence joins TRBV27 and TRBJ1-1; D not resolved. The CDR3 contains 14 residues. V was shortened by 5 bases and J by 0 bases, with 10 bases between the two germline ends. Germline CDR1 reads MNHEY; CDR2 reads SMNVEV (reference sequence). The CDR3 spells CASSPTQMNTEAFF. CDR3 in DNA: TGTGCCAGCAGTCCGACCCAAATGAACACTGAAGCTTTCTTT.

This chain links TRBV5-5 with TRBJ2-3; D may match TRBD1 or TRBD2 (6 bases each). V was pared by 0 bases and J by 5 bases, with 13 bases between. The CDR3 loop spans 15 amino acids. Germline CDR1 SGHKS, CDR2 YYEKEE (reference sequence). CDR3 region: CASSLDGGRGDTQYF. CDR3 nucleotide sequence: TGTGCCAGCAGCTTGGACGGGGGCAGGGGAGATACGCAGTATTTT. The full variable domain, in which reference TRBV5-5 and TRBJ2-3 provide the parts outside the CDR3, is DAGVTQSPTHLIKTRGQQVTLRCSPISGHKSVSWYQQVLGQGPQFIFQYYEKEERGRGNFPDRFSARQFPNYSSELNVNALLLGDSALYLCASSLDGGRGDTQYFGPGTRLTVL.

This sequence joins TRBV5-6 and TRBJ2-7, with D tentatively TRBD1 (6 bases). The V gene's germline CDR1 is SGHDT and CDR2 YYEEEE. The CDR3 sequence is 14 residues long. V was shortened by 4 bases and J by 4 bases, with 15 bases between the two germline ends. The CDR3 region is CASSLQQGGYEQYF. The DNA for the CDR3 is TGTGCCAGCAGCCTACAACAGGGTGGGTACGAGCAGTACTTC.

The chain uses TRBV6-4 and TRBJ1-1, with no clear D. V was trimmed by 0 bases and J by 0 bases, leaving 8 bases between them. The germline CDR1 and CDR2 sequences are MRHNA and SNTAGT. The CDR3 covers 15 residues. The CDR3 nucleotides read TGTGCCAGCAGTGACTCTCGGCAAATGAACACTGAAGCTTTCTTT. Translating gives CASSDSRQMNTEAFF.

This clone was picked up one time. This rearrangement joins TRBV19 to TRBJ2-7; D is undetermined. The germline V and J ends were trimmed by 4 bases and 0 bases, with 10 bases remaining between them. The CDR3 has 14 amino acids. CDR1 and CDR2 from the germline V gene are LNHDA and SQIVND (reference sequence). CDR3 sequence: CASSTERASYEQYF. The CDR3 DNA reads as TGTGCCAGTAGTACCGAAAGGGCCTCCTACGAGCAGTACTTC.

DNA of the CDR3: TGTGCCAGCAGCCCCGACGTCTCCTACAATGAGCAGTTCTTC. This gives the protein CASSPDVSYNEQFF. The V gene is TRBV7-2, the J gene TRBJ2-1, with no clear D. The CDR3 runs 14 residues. Germline-derived CDR1 and CDR2 are SGHTA and FQGNSA. Trimming took 5 bases from V and 0 from J, leaving 8 bases between them.

V is TRBV27 and J is TRBJ2-4; 7 bases fit TRBD2. This CDR3 is 14 amino acids long. Germline CDR1 MNHEY, CDR2 SMNVEV (reference sequence). V gave up 2 bases and J gave up 6 bases; unmatched junction bases: 4. CDR3 amino acids: CASSLAGDGNIQYF. As DNA, the CDR3 is TGTGCCAGCAGTTTAGCGGGGGACGGAAACATTCAGTACTTC.

This chain links TRBV2 with TRBJ1-2, with a possible D match to TRBD1 (5 bases). Trimming pared 3 bases from V and 5 bases from J, leaving 16 bases between. In germline, CDR1 is SNHLY, CDR2 FYNNEI. The CDR3 is 15 amino acids. CDR3 in amino acids: CASSEGGFGTYGYTF. CDR3 sequence (DNA): TGTGCCAGCAGTGAGGGGGGTTTTGGGACTTATGGCTACACCTTC.

This clone was counted only a few times. The chain links TRBV5-5 to TRBJ1-2, with unresolved D. Germline V gene lookup returns CDR1 SGHKS and CDR2 YYEKEE (reference sequence). This CDR3 has 15 amino acids. Deletions cut 4 bases from V and 1 base from J, with 14 bases between. The CDR3 region is CASSALMAHNYGYTF. The CDR3 nucleotides read TGTGCCAGCAGCGCCTTAATGGCTCATAACTATGGCTACACCTTC.

The rearrangement links TRBV27 to TRBJ1-6, with 7 bases fitting TRBD1. Germline V gene data show CDR1 as MNHEY and CDR2 as SMNVEV (reference sequence). This CDR3 comprises 17 residues. The V segment lost 2 bases and the J segment 10 bases; nucleotides outside the gene matches: 14. The CDR3 reads CASSLREGAINPSPLHF. The CDR3 DNA is TGTGCCAGCAGTTTAAGGGAGGGGGCGATAAATCCATCACCCCTCCACTTT.

The V gene is TRBV6-5, the J gene TRBJ1-6; no definite D call. Per germline, CDR1 MNHEY and CDR2 SVGAGI. The CDR3 is 11 amino acids. The V end lost 10 bases, the J end lost 6 bases, and 7 bases lay between the germline ends. CDR3 DNA sequence: TGTGCCACCACAGTTAATTCACCCCTCCACTTT. Its protein product is CATTVNSPLHF.

This clone came up once. The V call is TRBV9, the J call TRBJ2-3; D not certain. This CDR3 comprises 14 residues. Trimming cost V 2 bases and J 2 bases, with 9 bases left between them. The germline gives CDR1 SGDLS, CDR2 YYNGEE. DNA for the CDR3: TGTGCCAGCAGCGTTGGTGACTTCACAGATACGCAGTATTTT. Protein sequence: CASSVGDFTDTQYF.

V usage is TRBV6-4 and J usage is TRBJ2-2; 7 bases align to TRBD2. In germline, CDR1 is MRHNA, CDR2 SNTAGT. CDR3 length: 17 residues. Unmatched junction bases numbered 11, after V lost 4 bases and J lost 3 bases. The chain's CDR3 is CASSALGQRGYTGELFF. CDR3 DNA: TGTGCCAGCAGTGCCCTAGGCCAGCGGGGCTACACCGGGGAGCTGTTTTTT.